The rows below give T cell receptor beta chains drawn from one sample of a study of cytomegalovirus exposure and HLA in healthy donors. Method: immunoSEQ multiplex PCR; TCRdb's copy keeps in-frame clones and lacks some. The table lists 100,000 to 150,000 clones, about 93% of them singletons. Sequenced sample: PBMCs. The origin of the receptors is a woman aged 18-29 years in good health and CMV-seronegative. Both conserved end residues are part of each CDR3. The D gene is left open where the match is weak. Clone size is shown for a subset of rows, as once, few, many or a class of expanded clone.

j_call,v_call,clone_size,d_call,cdr3_nt,cdr3_aa
TRBJ2-2,TRBV28,.,.,TGTGCCAGCAGTCCCTCCCCGGGGGTGGGAGGGGAGCTGTTTTTT,CASSPSPGVGGELFF
TRBJ2-7,TRBV5-1,.,.,TGCGCCAGCAGCTTGGGAGCTGGGACACCATACGAGCAGTACTTC,CASSLGAGTPYEQYF
TRBJ2-7,TRBV20-1,.,.,TGCAGTGGGGGCGGCCTCTACGAGCAGTACTTC,CSGGGLYEQYF
TRBJ2-1,TRBV27,.,.,TGTGCCAGCAGTCAAACAGGGCGGAATGAGCAGTTCTTC,CASSQTGRNEQFF
TRBJ1-5,TRBV28,.,.,TGTGCCAGCAGGCAGTCTCTTTCGCCCCAGCATTTT,CASRQSLSPQHF
TRBJ2-2,TRBV12-5,.,TRBD2,TGTGCTAGTGGTATAGGACTAGCGAGGACCGGGGAGCTGTTTTTT,CASGIGLARTGELFF
TRBJ2-7,TRBV14,.,.,TGTGCCAGCAGCCCGCTTGGGGGGATCGCATACGAGCAGTACTTC,CASSPLGGIAYEQYF
TRBJ2-1,TRBV27,.,.,TGTGCCAGCAGTCTCAAGCGGAGCTCCTACAATGAGCAGTTCTTC,CASSLKRSSYNEQFF
TRBJ2-5,TRBV7-9,.,.,TGTGCCAGCAGCTTACCAGGGGGAGGCGAGACCCAGTACTTC,CASSLPGGGETQYF
TRBJ2-7,TRBV29-1,.,TRBD1,TGCAGCGTTACGGGACAGGGAATCTACGAGCAGTACTTC,CSVTGQGIYEQYF
TRBJ1-2,TRBV27,once,TRBD1,TGTGCCAGCAGTTTGGACAGGTACTATGGCTACACCTTC,CASSLDRYYGYTF
TRBJ1-1,TRBV28,.,.,TGTGCCAGCAGTTTAATGCGAGTTGAAGCTTTCTTT,CASSLMRVEAFF
TRBJ2-5,TRBV27,.,TRBD2,TGTGCCAGCAGTTCGGGGGGAGAGACCCAGTACTTC,CASSSGGETQYF
TRBJ1-2,TRBV2,.,.,TGTGCCAGCAGAGAGGGCGGCTACACCTTC,CASREGGYTF
TRBJ2-6,TRBV6-1,.,.,TGTGCCAGCAGTGGTCGGGATAAGGGTTTGGGGGCCAACGTCCTGACTTTC,CASSGRDKGLGANVLTF
TRBJ2-3,TRBV15,.,.,TGTGCCACCAGCAGAGATGGGGCGGTTGGCACAGATACGCAGTATTTT,CATSRDGAVGTDTQYF